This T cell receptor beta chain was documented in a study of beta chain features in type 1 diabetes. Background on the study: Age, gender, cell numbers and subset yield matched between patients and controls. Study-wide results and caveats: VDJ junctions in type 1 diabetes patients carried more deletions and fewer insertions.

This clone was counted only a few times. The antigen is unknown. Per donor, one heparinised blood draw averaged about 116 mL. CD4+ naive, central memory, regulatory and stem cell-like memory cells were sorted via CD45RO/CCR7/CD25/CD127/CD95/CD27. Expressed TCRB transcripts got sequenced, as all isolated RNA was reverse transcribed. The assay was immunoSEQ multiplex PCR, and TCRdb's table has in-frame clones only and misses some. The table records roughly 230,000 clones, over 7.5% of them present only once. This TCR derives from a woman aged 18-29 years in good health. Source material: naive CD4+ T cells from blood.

The CDR3 DNA is TGTGCCAGCAGCTTAAGTACATACCAAGAGACCCAGTACTTC. The encoded protein is CASSLSTYQETQYF. This chain links TRBV7-8 with TRBJ2-5; D remains unclear. CDR1 is SGHVS and CDR2 is FQNEAQ in the germline V gene. The V and J ends lost 2 bases and 0 bases respectively, with 7 bases between them. This CDR3 has 14 amino acids.